Here is one T cell receptor (beta chain) with its context. V dropped 0 bases and J dropped 2 bases, with 10 bases sitting between them. Germline CDR1 and CDR2: MNHEY and SMNVEV (reference sequence). This CDR3 has 15 residues. This entry belongs to a study of cytomegalovirus exposure and HLA in healthy donors. The PCR employed 60 Vbeta primers together with 13 Jbeta primers. Profiled with immunoSEQ multiplex PCR; TCRdb holds only in-frame clones, not every one. The sample shows approximately 290,000 clones, 80% of them seen only once. This receptor was obtained from a girl under 10 years old in good health and CMV-seronegative. The rearrangement uses TRBV27 and TRBJ1-1; D uncertain. The sequenced sample consisted of PBMCs. The CDR3 region has the DNA TGTGCCAGCAGTTTATCGAGGAGGGTAAACACTGAAGCTTTCTTT. Translated, it gives CASSLSRRVNTEAFF.